Listed here are 13 T cell receptor beta chains from one sample, sequenced in a study of blood T cells in healthy people across ages. Next came a second PCR, run for roughly 6 to 11 cycles, which used a sample-barcoded 5' primer along with a J-beta primer mix. TCRdb re-called the 5' RACE reads through MiXCR, storing one row per CDR3 protein. The sample consists of 700,000 to 950,000 distinct CDR3 sequences, roughly 45% of them appearing once. Sequencing was performed on blood. The receptors were sampled from a woman aged 60-70 years in good health.

The chain couples TRBV11-1 to TRBJ2-1; the D call may be TRBD1 or TRBD2 (7 bases each). V gave up 3 bases and J gave up 10 bases, with 37 bases separating them. This CDR3 spans 21 amino acids. Germline V gene lookup returns CDR1 SGHAT and CDR2 FQDESV (reference sequence). The DNA for the CDR3 is TGTGCCAGCAGCTTTCGATTTAGCCCTGGACAGGATTTTGAAGCGGGACTAGAGCAGTTCTTC. This translates into CASSFRFSPGQDFEAGLEQFF.

With regard to this clonotype: With a much larger clone just one base away, this may be a read error. The chain links TRBV5-1 to TRBJ2-5; 7 positions agree with TRBD1. The J call may be faulty, since TRBJ2-7 better matches the DNA end. Germline CDR1 is SGHRS and CDR2 is YFSETQ. This CDR3 comprises 13 residues. CDR3 residues: CAGSPGQWDEQYF. The DNA for the CDR3 is TGCGCCGGCAGCCCGGGACAGTGGGACGAGCAGTACTTC.

In its sample, this clonotype was seen a few times. The rearrangement uses TRBV6-1 and TRBJ1-5; TRBD1 is a possible D gene (5 bases). The CDR3 extends over 16 amino acids. The V gene's germline CDR1 is MNHNS and CDR2 SASEGT. Trimming left V 4 bases short and J 2 bases short, with 15 bases between. DNA for the CDR3: TGTGCCAGCAGTGTTACAGGAGGGATAGGCAATCAGCCCCAGCATTTT. This codes for CASSVTGGIGNQPQHF.

V is TRBV12-3 or TRBV12-4 and J is TRBJ2-1; a weak D match, TRBD1 (5 bases). The CDR3 loop spans 14 amino acids. V lost 3 bases and J 6 bases, leaving 12 bases between the germline ends. The CDR3 DNA sequence: TGTGCCAGCAGTTTGGGGCAAAAAGGCAATGAGCAGTTCTTC. Translated: CASSLGQKGNEQFF.

The rearrangement links TRBV30 to TRBJ2-7, with 7 bases identical to TRBD2. Trimming took 0 bases from V and 0 from J; bases not matched to a gene: 2. The V gene's germline CDR1 is GTSNPN and CDR2 SVGIG (reference sequence). The CDR3 has 14 residues. CDR3 residues: CAWSVGGYSYEQYF. The CDR3 nucleotides read TGTGCCTGGAGTGTCGGGGGGTACTCCTACGAGCAGTACTTC.

The chain has TRBV20-1 and TRBJ2-1, with D perhaps matching TRBD1 or TRBD2 (5 bases each). The germline V gene has CDR1 DFQATT and CDR2 SNEGSKA (reference sequence). V lost 3 bases and J lost 5, with 17 bases in between. The CDR3 runs to 15 residues. This CDR3 is CSASGAAPQDNEQFF. The CDR3 DNA follows: TGCAGTGCTAGCGGGGCAGCACCCCAGGACAATGAGCAGTTCTTC.

This chain links TRBV7-3 with TRBJ2-2; 9 positions agree with TRBD1. Germline values: CDR1 SGHTA, CDR2 FQGTGA. CDR3 length equals 14 residues. V shed 5 bases, J shed 7 bases, and the junction held 5 bases outside the gene matches. As DNA, the CDR3 is TGTGCCAGCAGCCCGGGACAGGGAGGCGGGGAGCTGTTTTTT. It is translated as CASSPGQGGGELFF.

The chain has TRBV6-1 and TRBJ2-6; 8 positions agree with TRBD2. The CDR3 consists of 16 residues. Looked up from germline, CDR1 is MNHNS and CDR2 is SASEGT. Losses at the gene ends were 7 bases for V and 0 bases for J; bases not matched to a gene: 5. The CDR3 reads CASIRGGSSGANVLTF. CDR3 DNA: TGTGCCAGCATCCGGGGGGGGAGCTCTGGGGCCAACGTCCTGACTTTC.

The CDR3 protein is CASTGVTNTGELFF. CDR3 nucleotide sequence: TGTGCCAGCACAGGAGTAACGAACACCGGGGAGCTGTTTTTT. V is TRBV7-9 and J is TRBJ2-2; D ambiguous. Germline loops: CDR1 SEHNR, CDR2 FQNEAQ (reference sequence). Trimming left V 7 bases short and J 0 bases short, with 9 bases between. This CDR3 has 14 residues.

This clonotype occurred a few times. The V and J genes are TRBV20-1 and TRBJ2-4; D may be TRBD1 (6 bases). The CDR3 has 14 amino acids. Looked up from germline, CDR1 is DFQATT and CDR2 is SNEGSKA (reference sequence). V lost 2 bases and J lost 8, with 16 bases in between. As DNA, the CDR3 is TGCAGTGCTAGACAGGGGAGTCGCTCGGACATTCAGTACTTC. Amino acid sequence: CSARQGSRSDIQYF.

The J gene is TRBJ2-3, the V gene TRBV7-2; TRBD2 might be the D (6 bases). Trimming left V 5 bases short and J 0 bases short, with 12 bases between. CDR1 and CDR2 from the germline V gene are SGHTA and FQGNSA. The CDR3 consists of 15 residues. The CDR3 nucleotides read TGTGCCAGCAGCGCCCTAGCGTATAGCACAGATACGCAGTATTTT. It codes for CASSALAYSTDTQYF.

The V and J genes are TRBV3-1 and TRBJ2-1, with D maybe TRBD1 (6 bases). Trimming left V 4 bases short and J 10 bases short, with 14 bases between. The CDR3 sequence is 13 residues long. CDR1 is LGHDT and CDR2 is YNNKEL in the germline V gene (reference sequence). CDR3 DNA sequence: TGTGCCAGCAGCCCCGGGACAAAGGGGGAGCAGTTCTTC. Translating gives CASSPGTKGEQFF.

This clonotype was detected only a few times. The V gene is TRBV5-1, the J gene TRBJ1-2; D unclear. V gave up 0 bases and J gave up 1 base, with 22 bases separating them. This CDR3 has 19 amino acids. In germline, CDR1 is SGHRS, CDR2 YFSETQ. The CDR3 DNA reads TGCGCCAGCAGCTTGGAGAGTTCGCAGGCCACCGGAAATAACTATGGCTACACCTTC. Its translation: CASSLESSQATGNNYGYTF.